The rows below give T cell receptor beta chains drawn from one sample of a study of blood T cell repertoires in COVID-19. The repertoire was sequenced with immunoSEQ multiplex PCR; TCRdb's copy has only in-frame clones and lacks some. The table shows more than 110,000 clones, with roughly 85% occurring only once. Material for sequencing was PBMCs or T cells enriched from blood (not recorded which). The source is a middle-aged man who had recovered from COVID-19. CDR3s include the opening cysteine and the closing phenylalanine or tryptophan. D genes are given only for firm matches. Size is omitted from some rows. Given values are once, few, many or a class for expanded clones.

cdr3_aa: CASSFGTGLSYGYTF
cdr3_nt: TGTGCCAGCAGCTTCGGGACAGGGTTAAGCTATGGCTACACCTTC
v_call: TRBV7-2
j_call: TRBJ1-2
clone_size: NA
d_call: TRBD1
cdr3_length: 15

cdr3_aa: CASSTSSSGLRGDEQFF
cdr3_nt: TGTGCCAGCAGCACCTCATCCTCGGGACTACGTGGCGATGAGCAGTTCTTC
v_call: TRBV13
j_call: TRBJ2-1
clone_size: NA
d_call: TRBD2
cdr3_length: 17

cdr3_aa: CASSPNYGYTF
cdr3_nt: TGTGCCAGCAGTCCGAACTATGGCTACACCTTC
v_call: TRBV28
j_call: TRBJ1-2
clone_size: NA
d_call: NA
cdr3_length: 11

cdr3_aa: CASSRIGLAGQFF
cdr3_nt: TGCGCCAGCAGCCGAATTGGACTAGCGGGACAGTTCTTC
v_call: TRBV4-1
j_call: TRBJ2-1
clone_size: NA
d_call: TRBD2
cdr3_length: 13

cdr3_aa: CASSPTTGGINYGYTF
cdr3_nt: TGTGCCAGCAGCCCCACGACAGGGGGCATCAACTATGGCTACACCTTC
v_call: TRBV5-6
j_call: TRBJ1-2
clone_size: NA
d_call: TRBD1
cdr3_length: 16

cdr3_aa: CASSLQSYNEQFF
cdr3_nt: TGCGCCAGCAGCTTACAGTCCTACAATGAGCAGTTCTTC
v_call: TRBV5-1
j_call: TRBJ2-1
clone_size: NA
d_call: NA
cdr3_length: 13

cdr3_aa: CAIGRLGQETQYF
cdr3_nt: TGTGCCATCGGCCGACTAGGGCAAGAGACCCAGTACTTC
v_call: TRBV10-3
j_call: TRBJ2-5
clone_size: NA
d_call: NA
cdr3_length: 13

cdr3_aa: CASSLWTIRGGYTF
cdr3_nt: TGTGCCAGCAGTTTATGGACCATCCGGGGGGGCTACACCTTC
v_call: TRBV28
j_call: TRBJ1-2
clone_size: NA
d_call: NA
cdr3_length: 14

cdr3_aa: CASSLDRARADTQYF
cdr3_nt: TGTGCCAGCAGTTTGGACAGGGCGAGGGCAGATACGCAGTATTTT
v_call: TRBV28
j_call: TRBJ2-3
clone_size: NA
d_call: TRBD1
cdr3_length: 15

cdr3_aa: CSARFQAEAFF
cdr3_nt: TGCAGTGCTAGGTTCCAGGCTGAAGCTTTCTTT
v_call: TRBV20-1
j_call: TRBJ1-1
clone_size: NA
d_call: NA
cdr3_length: 11

cdr3_aa: CASRWQGRYGYTF
cdr3_nt: TGTGCCAGCCGTTGGCAGGGGCGCTATGGCTACACCTTC
v_call: TRBV2
j_call: TRBJ1-2
clone_size: once
d_call: NA
cdr3_length: 13

cdr3_aa: CALLRAGANVLTF
cdr3_nt: TGTGCTTTACTCCGGGCTGGGGCCAACGTCCTGACTTTC
v_call: TRBV6-5
j_call: TRBJ2-6
clone_size: NA
d_call: NA
cdr3_length: 13

cdr3_aa: CASSPLAGVYEQFF
cdr3_nt: TGTGCCAGCAGCCCGTTAGCGGGAGTCTATGAGCAGTTCTTC
v_call: TRBV3-1/TRBV3-2
j_call: TRBJ2-1
clone_size: NA
d_call: TRBD2
cdr3_length: 14

cdr3_aa: CASSYGQGGGMTEAFF
cdr3_nt: TGTGCCAGCAGTTACGGTCAGGGAGGGGGTATGACTGAAGCTTTCTTT
v_call: TRBV6-5
j_call: TRBJ1-1
clone_size: NA
d_call: NA
cdr3_length: 16

cdr3_aa: CASSRGTMGNTIYF
cdr3_nt: TGCGCCAGCAGCCGCGGGACGATGGGAAACACCATATATTTT
v_call: TRBV4-1
j_call: TRBJ1-3
clone_size: NA
d_call: NA
cdr3_length: 14